Listed below are T cell receptor beta chains from one sample, sequenced in a study of blood T cell repertoires in COVID-19. Repertoires were generated with immunoSEQ multiplex PCR, while TCRdb's copy carries only in-frame clones and drops some. The table lists nearly 200,000 clones, roughly four fifths of them singletons. The sample was PBMCs or T cells enriched from blood (not recorded which). Receptor source: a man aged 40-49 years who had recovered from COVID-19. Each CDR3 is given with its conserved first and last residue. D genes are given only for firm matches. Clone size is shown for a subset of rows, as once, few, many or a class of expanded clone.

d_gene: TRBD1
j_gene: TRBJ1-6
abundance: NA
v_gene: TRBV14
CDR3nt: TGTGCCAGCAGCCTACCCGGGACAGGGGAAAATTCACCCCTCCACTTT
CDR3aa: CASSLPGTGENSPLHF

d_gene: NA
j_gene: TRBJ1-1
abundance: NA
v_gene: TRBV11-2
CDR3nt: TGTGCCAGCACGGAGGGCCAGGGAGACACTGAAGCTTTCTTT
CDR3aa: CASTEGQGDTEAFF

d_gene: TRBD1
j_gene: TRBJ1-4
abundance: NA
v_gene: TRBV4-2
CDR3nt: TGTGCCAGCAGCCCCCTAGACAGGGCGGAAGAAAAACTGTTTTTT
CDR3aa: CASSPLDRAEEKLFF

d_gene: TRBD1
j_gene: TRBJ1-2
abundance: NA
v_gene: TRBV25-1
CDR3nt: TGTGCCAGCAGACCGCAGGGGGCGAGCTATGGCTACACCTTC
CDR3aa: CASRPQGASYGYTF

d_gene: TRBD2
j_gene: TRBJ2-3
abundance: NA
v_gene: TRBV4-2
CDR3nt: TGTGCCAGCAGCCAGACTAGCGGGGGGGCAGATACGCAGTATTTT
CDR3aa: CASSQTSGGADTQYF

d_gene: NA
j_gene: TRBJ1-2
abundance: NA
v_gene: TRBV7-2
CDR3nt: TGTGCCAGCAGCCAGTCAGGGGCTACTAACTATGGCTACACCTTC
CDR3aa: CASSQSGATNYGYTF

d_gene: NA
j_gene: TRBJ2-7
abundance: NA
v_gene: TRBV20-1
CDR3nt: TGCAGTGCTAGTGATGGCAGGGAATACGAGCAGTACTTC
CDR3aa: CSASDGREYEQYF

d_gene: NA
j_gene: TRBJ1-2
abundance: NA
v_gene: TRBV21-1
CDR3nt: TGTGCCAGCAGCAAACCTCAGGGGGCCGGCTATGGCTACACCTTC
CDR3aa: CASSKPQGAGYGYTF

d_gene: NA
j_gene: TRBJ1-2
abundance: NA
v_gene: TRBV18
CDR3nt: TGTGCCAGCTCACCTCGGAGAGGTGGCTACACCTTC
CDR3aa: CASSPRRGGYTF

d_gene: TRBD1
j_gene: TRBJ1-5
abundance: NA
v_gene: TRBV28
CDR3nt: TGTGCCAGCAGACTGACAGGGTATAGCAATCAGCCCCAGCATTTT
CDR3aa: CASRLTGYSNQPQHF

d_gene: TRBD1
j_gene: TRBJ2-2
abundance: once
v_gene: TRBV28
CDR3nt: TGTGCCAGCAGTCGAACTTCGGGACAGCTCACCGGGGAGCTGTTTTTT
CDR3aa: CASSRTSGQLTGELFF

d_gene: TRBD1
j_gene: TRBJ1-1
abundance: few
v_gene: TRBV10-3
CDR3nt: TGTGCCATCAAGCCCTCATCCGGGACAGGGGTCACTGAAGCTTTCTTT
CDR3aa: CAIKPSSGTGVTEAFF